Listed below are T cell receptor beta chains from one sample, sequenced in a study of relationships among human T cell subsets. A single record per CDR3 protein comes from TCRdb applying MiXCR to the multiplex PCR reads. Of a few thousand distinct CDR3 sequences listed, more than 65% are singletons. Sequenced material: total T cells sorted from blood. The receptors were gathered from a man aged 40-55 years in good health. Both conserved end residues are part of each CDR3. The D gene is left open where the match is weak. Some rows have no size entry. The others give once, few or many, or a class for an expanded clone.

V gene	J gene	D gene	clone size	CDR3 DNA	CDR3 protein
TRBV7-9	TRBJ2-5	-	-	TGTGCCAGCAGCTTGCAAGGGCCAGCAGAGACCCAGTACTTC	CASSLQGPAETQYF
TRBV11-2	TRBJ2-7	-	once	TGTGCCAGCAGCTCCGTCAGGGCCCCCTACGAGCAGTACTTC	CASSSVRAPYEQYF
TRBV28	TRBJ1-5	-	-	TGTGCCATCAGTGGCAGGGAAGGTCAGCCCCAGCATTTT	CAISGREGQPQHF
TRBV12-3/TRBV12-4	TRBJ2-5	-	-	TGTGCCAGCAGACCCACAGGGAACGGAGAGACCCAGTACTTC	CASRPTGNGETQYF
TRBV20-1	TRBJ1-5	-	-	TGCAGTGCCGCTAGGCGAGGGAGCAATCAGCCCCAGCATTTT	CSAARRGSNQPQHF
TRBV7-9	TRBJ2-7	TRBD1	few	TGTGCCAGCAGTTCGGCTCCCGGGACAGGGGACTACGAGCAGTACTTC	CASSSAPGTGDYEQYF
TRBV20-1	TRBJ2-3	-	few	TGCAGTGCCCTCCGGGGTGGCACAGATACGCAGTATTTT	CSALRGGTDTQYF
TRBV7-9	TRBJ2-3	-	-	TGTGCCAGCAGCCTAGCGCTCCGCCCAGATACGCAGTATTTT	CASSLALRPDTQYF
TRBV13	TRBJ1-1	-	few	TGTGCCAGCAGCGGGGCCGGGGCAGTGGAAGCTTTCTTT	CASSGAGAVEAFF
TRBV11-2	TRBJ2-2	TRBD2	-	TGTGCCAGCAGCTCATACGGGAGGGGGACGAACACCGGGGAGCTGTTTTTT	CASSSYGRGTNTGELFF
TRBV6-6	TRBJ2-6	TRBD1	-	TGTGCCAGCAGTTACCTCCAGGGGGCTGGGGCCAACGTCCTGACTTTC	CASSYLQGAGANVLTF
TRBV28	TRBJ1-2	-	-	TGTGCCAGCAGTTTGTCGCTGGGAGGCTACACCTTC	CASSLSLGGYTF
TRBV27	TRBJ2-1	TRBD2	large	TGTGCCAGCAGTTTGGGACTAGCGAATGAGCAGTTCTTC	CASSLGLANEQFF